This TCR beta chain was obtained from a study of blood T cell repertoires in COVID-19. Study information: COVID-19 samples collected from the United States, Italy and Spain covered acute and convalescent phases. PBMCs, B-cell-depleted T cells, or T cells provided the cDNA or gDNA that made up the material.

The data were produced by immunoSEQ multiplex PCR, yet TCRdb's version contains in-frame clones alone and is incomplete. The sample holds over 250,000 clones, about 90% seen once. Grouping used clinical history reported by participants in a survey and questionnaire. The specimen was PBMCs or T cells enriched from blood (not recorded which). The TCR comes from a woman aged 60-75 years who had recovered from COVID-19.

The CDR3 region has the DNA TGTGCCAGTAGTATGTTTCCGGGGACCTACGAGCAGTACTTC. Translating gives CASSMFPGTYEQYF. The rearrangement joins TRBV19 to TRBJ2-7, with D perhaps matching TRBD2 (5 bases). Germline V gene data show CDR1 as LNHDA and CDR2 as SQIVND (reference sequence). Trimming shortened V by 3 bases and J by 2 bases, and 11 bases separated the two germline ends. CDR3 size: 14 residues.